Shown below are 11 T cell receptor beta chains from a single sample sequenced in a study of CD8 T cells in Susac syndrome (dated by TCRdb to between 2018 and 2021). The library was prepared using the immunoSEQ multiplex PCR assay. RNA was extracted with the RNeasy kit and roughly 0.45 to 1 ug was reverse transcribed using random hexamers. TCRdb ran its own pipeline on the public reads, namely fastp trimming at Q25 and MiXCR clone calling, and kept in-frame beta chains. Every distinct CDR3 protein forms one entry, paired with its most common genes and DNA. This sample holds more than 200,000 distinct CDR3 sequences; about 94% were observed only once. About 0.15% of the sample is in the top ten clones. Sequencing input: CD4+ T cells from PBMCs. These receptors were taken from a human donor with Susac syndrome.

This chain links TRBV30 with TRBJ2-6, with 11 bases matching TRBD2. Germline V lookup: CDR1 GTSNPN, CDR2 SVGIG (reference sequence). The CDR3 has 16 amino acids. The CDR3 loop reads CVGSGGALAGANVLTF. CDR3 bases: TGTGTAGGTAGCGGGGGGGCCCTGGCTGGGGCCAACGTCCTGACTTTC.

Note on this clonotype: A read error is likely, as this CDR3 ends without the conserved phenylalanine or tryptophan. The chain recombines TRBV4-2 with TRBJ2-2, with a possible D match to TRBD1 (6 bases). This CDR3 contains 14 residues. Germline lookup yields CDR1 LGHNA and CDR2 YNFKEQ. V gave up 0 bases and J gave up 7 bases, with 9 bases separating them. CDR3 loop: CASSQEWGLGELFS. The CDR3 DNA is TGTGCCAGCAGCCAAGAATGGGGGCTCGGGGAGCTGTTTTCT.

The count of this clonotype is one. The V and J genes are TRBV5-1 and TRBJ2-3; TRBD2 agrees at 7 bases. Germline V gene data show CDR1 as SGHRS and CDR2 as YFSETQ. J gave up 11 bases and V 4 bases, and 7 bases lay outside the gene matches. The CDR3 length is 12 residues. For the CDR3, the DNA is TGCGCCAGCAGCGAGGAGCGGGGTCAGCAGTATTTT. Translating gives CASSEERGQQYF.

The chain's CDR3 is CSVEDRTGLYGYTF. Here the CDR3 DNA reads TGCAGCGTTGAAGATCGGACAGGACTATATGGCTACACCTTC. The J gene is TRBJ1-2, the V gene TRBV29-1; 7 bases align to TRBD1. This CDR3 contains 14 residues. V lost 0 bases and J lost 5; bases outside the gene matches: 6. Germline CDR1 is SQVTM and CDR2 is ANQGSEA. The full variable domain, in which reference TRBV29-1 and TRBJ1-2 provide the parts outside the CDR3, is SAVISQKPSRDICQRGTSLTIQCQVDSQVTMMFWYRQQPGQSLTLIATANQGSEATYESGFVIDKFPISRPNLTFSTLTVSNMSPEDSSIYLCSVEDRTGLYGYTFGSGTRLTVV.

The gene calls are TRBV27 and TRBJ1-6, with TRBD1 matching 9 bases. The V gene's germline CDR1 is MNHEY and CDR2 SMNVEV (reference sequence). The CDR3 length is 14 residues. The J segment lost 10 bases and the V segment lost 6 bases, leaving 7 bases of the junction unmatched. CDR3 loop: CASSPDRGSSPLHF. CDR3 nucleotides: TGTGCCAGCAGCCCAGACAGGGGGTCCTCACCCCTCCACTTT.

The chain is built from TRBV5-1 and TRBJ1-2, with D unclear. V was shortened by 0 bases and J by 6 bases, with 9 bases between the two germline ends. The CDR3 runs to 13 residues. The germline V gene has CDR1 SGHRS and CDR2 YFSETQ. The CDR3 protein is CASSLVAGHGYTF. The CDR3 DNA follows: TGCGCCAGCAGCTTGGTAGCAGGCCATGGCTACACCTTC. Together with reference TRBV5-1 and TRBJ1-2, the CDR3 gives the full variable domain: KAGVTQTPRYLIKTRGQQVTLSCSPISGHRSVSWYQQTPGQGLQFLFEYFSETQRNKGNFPGRFSGRQFSNSRSEMNVSTLELGDSALYLCASSLVAGHGYTFGSGTRLTVV.

This chain links TRBV20-1 with TRBJ2-2, with D uncertain. The CDR3 totals 14 residues. The V gene lost 3 bases and the J gene lost 4 bases, with 12 bases spanning the gap. Germline CDR1 reads DFQATT; CDR2 reads SNEGSKA (reference sequence). The CDR3 DNA sequence: TGCAGTGCTAGGCGTCATCTAAGCACCGGGGAGCTGTTTTTT. It encodes CSARRHLSTGELFF.

The chain joins TRBV2 to TRBJ2-7; 8 nucleotides match TRBD1. J was trimmed by 6 bases and V by 10 bases; bases with no gene match: 11. The CDR3 totals 13 residues. Germline CDR1 SNHLY, CDR2 FYNNEI. CDR3 loop: CATRQGQSSEQYF. The CDR3 coding sequence is TGTGCCACCAGACAGGGGCAGAGTTCCGAGCAGTACTTC.

The sample holds one count of this clonotype. The CDR3 spells CASSWAVGLGGELFF. The CDR3 DNA is TGTGCCAGCAGCTGGGCGGTTGGTTTAGGCGGGGAGCTGTTTTTT. The chain is built from TRBV9 and TRBJ2-2; D call uncertain. CDR3 size: 15 residues. Trimming left V 4 bases short and J 7 bases short, with 17 bases between. Germline loops: CDR1 SGDLS, CDR2 YYNGEE.

This clonotype showed up just once. This rearrangement joins TRBV6-5 to TRBJ1-2, with D tentatively TRBD1 (5 bases). V was clipped by 2 bases and J by 6 bases, with 10 bases between them. Germline values: CDR1 MNHEY, CDR2 SVGAGI. CDR3 length equals 13 residues. The CDR3 nucleotides are TGTGCCAGCAGTTACGGTCGGGGGAATGGCTACACCTTC. Translation: CASSYGRGNGYTF.

This chain links TRBV12-3 or TRBV12-4 with TRBJ1-1, with D hard to call. V dropped 5 bases and J dropped 0 bases, with 7 bases sitting between them. CDR3 length: 13 amino acids. CDR3: CASSLSVNTEAFF. In nucleotides, the CDR3 is TGTGCCAGCAGTCTATCAGTGAACACTGAAGCTTTCTTT.